The source of this TCR beta chain is a study of T cell responses to AZD1222 COVID-19 vaccine. Study observations and caveats: Close to half of all spike-specific TCRs reportedly target regions of the variants that are unmutated. Only after the peak T cell response were repertoires sampled. Most donors were white British, females outnumbered males, and clonal diversity was possibly underestimated. Only a handful of AZD1222 recipients, more than 5 in all, had baseline seropositivity.

A word on this clone: Its specificity is not known.

The data were produced by immunoSEQ multiplex PCR, yet TCRdb's version contains in-frame clones alone and is incomplete. The data contain fewer than 120,000 clones, 70% to 90% of them singletons. The CDR3 is 14 residues long. Germline lookup yields CDR1 MNHEY and CDR2 SVGAGI. Between the trimmed V and J ends, which lost 5 bases and 9 bases, there was a span of 18 bases. The source material was peripheral blood, sampled 28 days after the second AZD1222 dose. The chain employs TRBV6-5 and TRBJ2-3; D possibly corresponds to TRBD2 (6 bases). This receptor was taken from an adult who received the AZD1222 COVID-19 vaccine. CDR3 bases: TGTGCCAGCAGTCGGACTACTACTGGGGACACGCAGTATTTT. This codes for CASSRTTTGDTQYF.